The clone carrying this TCR beta chain was seen more than once but under ten times. As yet, its antigen is unknown. The PCR was carried out with 60 Vbeta primers and 13 Jbeta primers. Libraries were prepared by immunoSEQ multiplex PCR; TCRdb keeps only in-frame clonotypes and omits some of them. The table has roughly 150,000 clones, just under 80% seen once. The CDR3 runs 15 residues. Germline V lookup: CDR1 SGHDT, CDR2 YYEEEE. The V and J ends lost 0 bases and 7 bases, in that order; junction bases with no gene match: 4. This sample is drawn from a study of cytomegalovirus exposure and HLA in healthy donors. Study-wide results and limits: It emerged from a later analysis that several of the most significant clusters appeared to be linked to common viral pathogens.

This chain links TRBV5-6 with TRBJ2-1, with TRBD1 matching 10 bases. The sequenced sample consisted of PBMCs. This receptor was obtained from a woman aged 40-49 years in good health and CMV-seropositive. DNA of the CDR3: TGTGCCAGCAGCTTGGTGGACAGGGGGTCGAATGAGCAGTTCTTC. Its protein product is CASSLVDRGSNEQFF.